The 26 T cell receptor beta chains below were found in one sample sequenced in a study of CD8+CD57+ T cells in acquired aplastic anemia. TCR beta VDJ combinations and CDR3 sequences were profiled from genomic DNA. TCRdb passed the reads through MiXCR, listing each CDR3 protein once. The repertoire consists of 50,000 to 65,000 distinct CDR3 sequences, with roughly 54% occurring once and the leading ten covering under 3%. What was sequenced was sorted CD4+, CD8+, or CD8+CD57+ T cells (not recorded which) from PBMCs. The receptors were sampled from a human donor in good health, serving as a control.

The rearrangement links TRBV29-1 to TRBJ1-4; a weak D match, TRBD1 (5 bases). Germline assignment: CDR1 SQVTM and CDR2 ANQGSEA. The length of the CDR3 is 13 residues. Trimming pared 4 bases from V and 5 bases from J, leaving 11 bases between. The DNA for the CDR3 is TGCAGCGTTGGAGAGGGGCCGAATGAAAAACTGTTTTTT. This translates into CSVGEGPNEKLFF.

This clonotype was recorded many times. A read error is possible here, since a much larger clone lies one base away. The gene calls are TRBV19 and TRBJ1-4; TRBD1 is a possible D gene (5 bases). The CDR3 runs 13 residues. Trimming stripped 9 bases from V and 12 bases from J, with 20 bases between. Germline CDR1 is LNHDA and CDR2 is SQIVND (reference sequence). This CDR3 is CASQSRAGEELFF. The CDR3 DNA sequence: TGTGCCAGCCAATCCAGGGCGGGAGAAGAACTGTTTTTT.

In this sample, this clonotype turned up once. The rearrangement joins TRBV12-3 or TRBV12-4 to TRBJ2-2, with TRBD2 as a possible D gene (6 bases). The CDR3 spans 17 residues. V dropped 2 bases and J dropped 2 bases, with 15 bases sitting between them. The DNA of the CDR3 is TGTGCCAGCAGTTTACGGGCCTTAGCGGCTAACACCGGGGAGCTGTTTTTT. It yields the protein CASSLRALAANTGELFF.

V and J are TRBV20-1 and TRBJ1-2, with 8 nucleotides matching TRBD1. CDR1 and CDR2 (germline): DFQATT, SNEGSKA (reference sequence). The V gene end was trimmed by 3 bases and the J gene end by 3 bases; junction bases not matched to a gene: 3. The CDR3 length is 13 residues. The chain's CDR3 is CSASGTGDYGYTF. In DNA form, the CDR3 reads TGCAGTGCTAGTGGGACAGGAGACTATGGCTACACCTTC.

This clonotype was seen repeatedly, ten times or more. The chain has TRBV7-9 and TRBJ1-2; D is perhaps TRBD1 (5 bases). Germline CDR1 SEHNR, CDR2 FQNEAQ (reference sequence). Trimming removed 7 bases at V and 5 bases at J, with 11 bases between. This CDR3 has 12 amino acids. This chain's CDR3 is CASTGDRYGYTF. CDR3 bases: TGTGCCAGCACGGGGGACCGGTATGGCTACACCTTC.

This clonotype was recorded at least ten times. This sequence joins TRBV6-5 and TRBJ1-1; TRBD1 matches 8 bases. Germline CDR1 MNHEY, CDR2 SVGAGI. CDR3 length: 18 amino acids. V lost 0 bases to trimming and J lost 0 bases; unmatched junction nucleotides: 9. The CDR3 region is CASSYSRQGAPMNTEAFF. The CDR3 region has the DNA TGTGCCAGCAGTTACTCGAGGCAGGGGGCCCCAATGAACACTGAAGCTTTCTTT.

V gene TRBV19 combines with J gene TRBJ1-6; no firm D call. V was pared by 3 bases and J by 6 bases, with 9 bases between. Germline lookup yields CDR1 LNHDA and CDR2 SQIVND (reference sequence). CDR3 length: 14 amino acids. CDR3 coding DNA: TGTGCCAGTAGTATGATTCTGGGTAATTCACCCCTCCACTTT. Residues: CASSMILGNSPLHF.

The chain recombines TRBV7-2 with TRBJ2-1, with no clear D. Germline V gene lookup returns CDR1 SGHTA and CDR2 FQGNSA. The CDR3 is 13 amino acids. V lost 3 bases and J 5 bases, leaving 8 bases between the germline ends. The CDR3, as DNA: TGTGCCAGCAGCTTTCAACAGCACAATGAGCAGTTCTTC. Protein: CASSFQQHNEQFF.

The V gene is TRBV10-3, the J gene TRBJ2-7, with D possibly called TRBD1 or TRBD2 (5 bases each). V dropped 3 bases and J dropped 4 bases, with 19 bases sitting between them. Germline V gene sequence: CDR1 ENHRY, CDR2 SYGVKD. The CDR3 runs to 16 residues. CDR3: CAISDRGVGSGYEQYF. The CDR3 coding sequence is TGTGCCATCAGTGATCGAGGGGTAGGTTCCGGTTACGAGCAGTACTTC.

This clonotype was counted a single time. The J gene is TRBJ2-1, the V gene TRBV20-1; 10 nucleotides match TRBD2. Germline values: CDR1 DFQATT, CDR2 SNEGSKA (reference sequence). V lost 5 bases and J lost 7; bases outside the gene matches: 5. This CDR3 has 13 amino acids. The CDR3 bases are TGCAGTGCTGCGGAGACTAGCGGGAATGAGCAGTTCTTC. Translated, it gives CSAAETSGNEQFF.

This clonotype was detected ten times or more. CDR3 amino acids: CASDLGGPNTEAFF. DNA for the CDR3: TGCGCCAGCGACCTGGGGGGACCTAACACTGAAGCTTTCTTT. The rearrangement joins TRBV5-1 to TRBJ1-1; D is perhaps TRBD1 (5 bases). Per the germline V gene, CDR1 is SGHRS and CDR2 is YFSETQ. V was cut by 7 bases and J by 2 bases, with 15 bases left in between. The CDR3 spans 14 residues.

The V call is TRBV15, the J call TRBJ2-5, with no clear D. The CDR3 consists of 12 residues. Per germline, CDR1 LNHNV and CDR2 YYDKDF (reference sequence). The germline V and J ends were trimmed by 5 bases and 1 base, with 5 bases remaining between them. The CDR3: CATSGGQETQYF. CDR3 nucleotide sequence: TGTGCCACCAGCGGCGGCCAAGAGACCCAGTACTTC.

Worth noting for this clonotype: Since the CDR3 does not end with the conserved phenylalanine or tryptophan, this likely comes from a read error. Because the CDR3's place on the DNA is in doubt, the DNA is left out and the CDR3 is given as listed by TCRdb. CDR3 residues: CARSLSTS. The chain employs TRBV7-3 and TRBJ2-5. Germline-derived CDR1 and CDR2 are SGHTA and FQGTGA. Including both end residues, the CDR3 is 8 amino acids long.

CDR3 DNA: TGTGCCAGTGGACAGGGGCCCTACGAGCAGTACTTC. Translation: CASGQGPYEQYF. V usage is TRBV25-1 and J usage is TRBJ2-7; 9 nucleotides agree with TRBD1. Germline CDR1 reads MGHDK; CDR2 reads SYGVNS. The V segment lost 9 bases and the J segment 2 bases; nucleotides outside the gene matches: 2. CDR3 length equals 12 residues.

The chain recombines TRBV2 with TRBJ2-5; 10 bases are shared with TRBD2. V shed 7 bases and J 4 bases; nucleotides not matched to a gene: 9. This CDR3 is 15 amino acids long. CDR1 is SNHLY, CDR2 FYNNEI, per germline. The CDR3 DNA follows: TGTGCCAGCACGCAGCGGGGGGGCCTGAGAGAGACCCAGTACTTC. It specifies CASTQRGGLRETQYF.

The chain is built from TRBV11-1 and TRBJ2-7; the match to TRBD2 covers 8 bases. The junction had 8 bases not matched to a gene; V was cut back by 4 bases and J by 0 bases. This CDR3 region has 16 residues. Germline lookup yields CDR1 SGHAT and CDR2 FQDESV (reference sequence). DNA of the CDR3: TGTGCCAGCAGCTCGGTAGCGGGGTCGAGCTCCTACGAGCAGTACTTC. Protein sequence: CASSSVAGSSSYEQYF.

This clonotype was observed many times. This chain uses TRBV28 with TRBJ2-7; D might be TRBD1 (6 bases). Germline-derived CDR1 and CDR2 are MDHEN and SYDVKM. The CDR3 loop spans 14 amino acids. Trimming cost V 6 bases and J 2 bases, with 14 bases left between them. DNA of the CDR3: TGTGCCAGCAGACCCAGGGGTCGAACCTACGAGCAGTACTTC. Translated, it gives CASRPRGRTYEQYF.

The V call is TRBV4-1, the J call TRBJ1-5; TRBD1 might be the D (5 bases). Trimming pared 5 bases from V and 5 bases from J, leaving 16 bases between. CDR3 length: 15 amino acids. The germline V gene has CDR1 MGHRA and CDR2 YSYEKL. This CDR3 reads CASSELGAYDQPQHF. The CDR3 DNA sequence: TGCGCCAGCAGCGAACTAGGGGCCTACGATCAGCCCCAGCATTTT.

The V gene is TRBV19, the J gene TRBJ2-3, with D possibly TRBD2 on 6 matching bases. The ends were cut back, 4 bases at V and 0 bases at J, with 17 bases in the middle. The CDR3 runs 17 residues. Germline assignment: CDR1 LNHDA and CDR2 SQIVND (reference sequence). This CDR3 reads CASSTYRLVFSTDTQYF. CDR3 coding DNA: TGTGCCAGTAGTACTTACCGACTAGTCTTTAGCACAGATACGCAGTATTTT. The full variable domain, with the rest looked up from reference TRBV19 and TRBJ2-3, is DGGITQSPKYLFRKEGQNVTLSCEQNLNHDAMYWYRQDPGQGLRLIYYSQIVNDFQKGDIAEGYSVSREKKESFPLTVTSAQKNPTAFYLCASSTYRLVFSTDTQYFGPGTRLTVL.

This clonotype was recorded many times. CDR3 residues: CASSLSSGGRGDGYTF. The CDR3, as DNA: TGTGCCAGCAGTTTATCTTCCGGGGGGCGCGGGGACGGCTACACCTTC. The chain links TRBV27 to TRBJ1-2; possible D gene TRBD1, 6 bases. The CDR3 is made up of 16 amino acids. V was pared by 0 bases and J by 8 bases, with 19 bases between. CDR1 and CDR2 (germline): MNHEY, SMNVEV (reference sequence).

The chain uses TRBV5-6 and TRBJ1-1; 9 bases are shared with TRBD1. Germline loops: CDR1 SGHDT, CDR2 YYEEEE. The V and J ends lost 0 bases and 1 base, in that order; junction bases with no gene match: 4. The CDR3 loop spans 16 amino acids. The CDR3 nucleotides are TGTGCCAGCAGCTTGGGCCTGACAGGGGGGAACACTGAAGCTTTCTTT. This sequence encodes CASSLGLTGGNTEAFF.

The V call is TRBV28, the J call TRBJ2-2; D not certain. The ends were cut back, 2 bases at V and 5 bases at J, with 12 bases in the middle. CDR3 length: 15 residues. Germline V CDR1 and CDR2: MDHEN, SYDVKM. The chain's CDR3 is CASSLRIGRTGELFF. The CDR3 region has the DNA TGTGCCAGCAGTTTAAGGATTGGGCGGACCGGGGAGCTGTTTTTT.

This chain uses TRBV24-1 with TRBJ1-1; 7 positions agree with TRBD1. J lost 10 bases, V lost 4 bases, and 8 bases had no gene match. The CDR3 has 13 amino acids. The germline CDR1 and CDR2 sequences are KGHDR and SFDVKD. For the CDR3, the DNA is TGTGCCACCAGTGAGCCGACAGGGTTTCGAGCTTTCTTT. Its translation is CATSEPTGFRAFF.

The J gene is TRBJ2-5, the V gene TRBV19; D ambiguous. V was cut by 4 bases and J by 3 bases, with 3 bases left in between. CDR3 length equals 11 residues. Germline V gene sequence: CDR1 LNHDA, CDR2 SQIVND (reference sequence). CDR3 sequence reads: CASSTEETQYF. In DNA, the CDR3 is TGTGCCAGTAGTACAGAAGAGACCCAGTACTTC.

This clonotype is classed as medium-sized. The V call is TRBV10-2, the J call TRBJ1-2; D not certain. V gave up 0 bases and J gave up 9 bases, with 11 bases separating them. This CDR3 is 13 amino acids long. Germline assignment: CDR1 WSHSY and CDR2 SAAADI. Here the CDR3 reads CASSESYRKSYTF. CDR3 in DNA: TGCGCCAGCAGTGAGTCGTATCGTAAGAGCTACACCTTC.

Here the CDR3 DNA reads TGTGCCAGCAGTTTTGGGGGAGGTACTAATGAAAAACTGTTTTTT. Translating it yields CASSFGGGTNEKLFF. This chain uses TRBV12-3 or TRBV12-4 with TRBJ1-4; perhaps TRBD1 as D (5 bases). Trimming left V 3 bases short and J 2 bases short, with 10 bases between. The CDR3 consists of 15 residues.